A selection of T cell receptor beta chains follows, all from one sample in a study of T cell responses to AZD1222 COVID-19 vaccine. Measured with immunoSEQ multiplex PCR; TCRdb has only the in-frame clones, and not every one. The table has fewer than 55,000 clones, 83% seen once. The specimen comprised peripheral blood, sampled on day 0 of AZD1222 vaccination. The receptor source for this set is an adult in good health. CDR3s include the opening cysteine and the closing phenylalanine or tryptophan. A D gene is named only where the DNA matches it firmly. Some rows mark clone size as missing; the rest say once, few, many or name a class of expanded clone.

size,D,V,J,CDR3,DNA
NA,TRBD1,TRBV7-2,TRBJ1-2,CASSRDRAIDYGYTF,TGTGCCAGCAGCAGGGACAGGGCGATTGACTATGGCTACACCTTC
NA,TRBD2,TRBV20-1,TRBJ2-7,CSASQAGPSYEQYF,TGCAGTGCTAGTCAAGCGGGGCCTTCCTACGAGCAGTACTTC
once,TRBD1,TRBV5-4,TRBJ1-2,CASSRDRGNYGYTF,TGTGCCAGCAGCCGCGACAGGGGGAACTATGGCTACACCTTC
few,NA,TRBV28,TRBJ2-7,CASSFGHLEQYF,TGTGCCAGCAGTTTCGGACACCTGGAGCAGTACTTC
NA,TRBD1,TRBV5-1,TRBJ2-3,CASSSGTGDTDTQYF,TGCGCCAGCAGCTCCGGGACAGGAGACACAGATACGCAGTATTTT
NA,TRBD1,TRBV15,TRBJ2-7,CATARDRAYEQYF,TGTGCCACCGCCCGAGACAGGGCCTACGAGCAGTACTTC
NA,TRBD2,TRBV30,TRBJ2-3,CAGGRTSGRRDTQYF,TGTGCCGGGGGGCGGACTAGCGGGAGGAGAGATACGCAGTATTTT
NA,TRBD2,TRBV18,TRBJ2-1,CASSPGLAGGDNEQFF,TGTGCCAGCTCACCAGGACTAGCGGGGGGAGACAATGAGCAGTTCTTC
NA,TRBD2,TRBV18,TRBJ2-2,CASAGTSGLANTGELFF,TGTGCCAGCGCCGGGACTAGCGGCCTAGCGAACACCGGGGAGCTGTTTTTT
once,NA,TRBV24-1,TRBJ1-2,CATSERGTDGYTF,TGTGCCACCAGTGAAAGGGGTACGGATGGCTACACCTTC
NA,NA,TRBV25-1,TRBJ1-1,CASSENLNTEAFF,TGTGCCAGCAGTGAAAACTTGAACACTGAAGCTTTCTTT
NA,TRBD2,TRBV28,TRBJ2-7,CASSSRTSGNWQYF,TGTGCCAGCAGTTCAAGGACTAGCGGGAATTGGCAGTACTTC
NA,TRBD1,TRBV7-2,TRBJ1-2,CASSKLTGTYGYTF,TGTGCCAGCAGCAAACTGACAGGGACCTATGGCTACACCTTC
once,TRBD2,TRBV12-5,TRBJ2-1,CASGLAPLPLTGTSEPNEQFF,TGTGCTAGTGGTTTGGCACCCCTCCCGTTGACCGGGACTAGCGAACCCAATGAGCAGTTCTTC
NA,TRBD1,TRBV6-5,TRBJ1-2,CASSTSPGTGEGYTF,TGTGCCAGCAGCACCTCCCCAGGGACAGGGGAAGGCTACACCTTC
NA,NA,TRBV4-3,TRBJ2-3,CASSQDKAPLADTQYF,TGCGCCAGCAGCCAAGATAAAGCTCCTCTGGCAGATACGCAGTATTTT
NA,TRBD1,TRBV5-6,TRBJ2-4,CASSQDRGLAKNIQYF,TGTGCCAGCAGCCAGGACAGGGGGTTGGCCAAAAACATTCAGTACTTC
NA,NA,TRBV6-2/TRBV6-3,TRBJ1-6,CASSRQGGESYNSPLHF,TGTGCCAGCAGCCGCCAAGGGGGGGAGAGCTATAATTCACCCCTCCACTTT
NA,NA,TRBV4-1,TRBJ2-1,CASSQGLSGSYNEQFF,TGCGCCAGCAGCCAAGGTTTAAGCGGCTCCTACAATGAGCAGTTCTTC
NA,NA,TRBV4-1,TRBJ1-4,CASSRAYGEAEKLFF,TGCGCCAGCAGCCGGGCATATGGAGAGGCTGAAAAACTGTTTTTT
NA,NA,TRBV12-3/TRBV12-4,TRBJ2-4,CASSLGIQNIQYF,TGTGCCAGCAGTTTAGGTATCCAAAACATTCAGTACTTC
NA,NA,TRBV3-1/TRBV3-2,TRBJ1-1,CASSRGQNLNTEAFF,TGTGCCAGCAGCCGCGGACAGAACCTGAACACTGAAGCTTTCTTT